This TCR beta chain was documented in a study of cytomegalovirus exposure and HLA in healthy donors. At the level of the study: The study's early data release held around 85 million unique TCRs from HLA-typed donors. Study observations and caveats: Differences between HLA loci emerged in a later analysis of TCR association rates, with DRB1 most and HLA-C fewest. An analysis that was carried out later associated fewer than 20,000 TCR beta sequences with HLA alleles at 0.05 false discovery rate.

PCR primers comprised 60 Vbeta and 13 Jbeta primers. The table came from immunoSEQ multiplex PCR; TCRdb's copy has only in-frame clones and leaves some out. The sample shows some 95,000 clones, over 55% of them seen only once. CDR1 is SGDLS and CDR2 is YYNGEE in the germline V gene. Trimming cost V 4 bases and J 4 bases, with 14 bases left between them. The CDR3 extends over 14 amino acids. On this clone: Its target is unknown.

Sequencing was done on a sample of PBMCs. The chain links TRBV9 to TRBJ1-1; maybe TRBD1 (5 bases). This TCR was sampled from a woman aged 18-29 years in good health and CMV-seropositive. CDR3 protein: CASSQTPGFTEAFF. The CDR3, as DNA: TGTGCCAGCAGCCAGACTCCAGGGTTCACTGAAGCTTTCTTT.